This T cell receptor (beta chain) was obtained from a study of shared clonotypes between healthy human individuals. Here immunoSEQ multiplex PCR was the method, and the copy in TCRdb shows in-frame clones only, minus some. The table includes about a million clones, around 74% detected once. Germline loops: CDR1 MNHNY, CDR2 SVGAGI (reference sequence). V shed 6 bases, J shed 5 bases, and the junction held 8 bases outside the gene matches. The CDR3 loop spans 16 amino acids. Specimen: memory CD4+ T cells sorted from blood. Indicated subset: CD45RA-negative fraction. The sequence came from a man aged 18 to 35 in good health. The chain is built from TRBV6-6 and TRBJ2-3; TRBD2 aligns across 13 bases. The CDR3 is CASRSTSGRAVDTQYF. The CDR3 DNA sequence: TGTGCCAGCAGGTCTACTAGCGGGAGGGCTGTAGATACGCAGTATTTT.